One sample yielded the 3 T cell receptor beta chains listed below, sequenced in a study of T-cell reconstitution after alpha-beta-depleted transplantation in children. A TCRbeta library incorporating unique molecular identifiers was prepared. Each CDR3 protein is one row after TCRdb ran MiXCR on the PCR reads. The top ten hold around 5.8% of the sample, which has around 500,000 distinct CDR3 sequences, around an eighth seen once. Sequences were derived from PBMCs from the stem cell graft donor, sampled from the stem cell graft. These receptors all come from a human donor who donated a stem cell graft to a child with combined immunodeficiency.

In this sample, this clonotype turned up many times. The genes are TRBV5-1 and TRBJ2-1; 11 nucleotides match TRBD2. The CDR3 loop spans 19 amino acids. Trimming took 0 bases from V and 0 from J; bases not matched to a gene: 8. The V gene's germline CDR1 is SGHRS and CDR2 YFSETQ. The CDR3 bases are TGCGCCAGCAGCTTGGTCGCTAGCGGGGGGATGAGCTCCTACAATGAGCAGTTCTTC. It codes for CASSLVASGGMSSYNEQFF.

This clonotype has at least ten counts. The chain couples TRBV7-2 to TRBJ1-6; D is undetermined. The CDR3 has 16 amino acids. Per the germline V gene, CDR1 is SGHTA and CDR2 is FQGNSA. The V and J ends lost 1 base and 3 bases respectively, with 10 bases between them. CDR3: CASSLGTLLYNSPLHF. CDR3 DNA sequence: TGTGCCAGCAGCTTAGGGACTCTACTCTATAATTCACCCCTCCACTTT.

The table lists this clonotype with a few counts. The chain links TRBV9 to TRBJ2-1; TRBD2 agrees at 12 bases. The length of the CDR3 is 20 residues. Germline V gene sequence: CDR1 SGDLS, CDR2 YYNGEE. Trimming removed 4 bases from V and 3 bases from J; junction bases left unmatched: 17. The CDR3: CASSSHNLAGGGTGYNEQFF. For the CDR3, the DNA is TGTGCCAGCAGCTCACACAACCTAGCGGGAGGGGGAACTGGCTACAATGAGCAGTTCTTC.